The clone carrying this T cell receptor (beta chain) was counted only a few times. What it recognizes is unknown. From germline, CDR1 is LGHNA and CDR2 YSLEER. The CDR3 spans 16 residues. The V gene lost 1 base and the J gene lost 1 base, with 12 bases spanning the gap. TCRdb ran MiXCR on the RACE reads and lists one entry per CDR3 protein. Of 380,000 or so distinct CDR3 sequences in the sample, approximately 5.8% were seen once. The entry originates in a study of human T cells and chemical hapten exposure. Study background: 2% DPC applied to a roughly 2 cm by roughly 2 cm arm area sensitized donors. Patients were mainly female, each with alopecia areata, totalis or universalis.

The time point is: pre-sensitization, week 0. Treatment reported: therapeutic diphenylcyclopropenone sensitization with weekly scalp DPC. Those who donated were patients with alopecia, 18 to 70 years of age, and suitable for DPC. Overall study findings and caveats: TCRs at a frequency above 1 in 1000 stayed unchanged with DPC sensitization.

V usage is TRBV4-3 and J usage is TRBJ2-3; maybe TRBD2 (5 bases). The receptor comes from a woman in her late teens or twenties with alopecia areata. Some clones in this sample may be carry-over from other donors' samples. Source: whole blood, taken in connection with sensitization to the hapten diphenylcyclopropenone (DPC). CDR3 protein: CASSQGTRSGTDTQYF. As DNA, the CDR3 is TGCGCCAGCAGCCAAGGAACTAGATCTGGCACAGATACGCAGTATTTT.